This TCR beta chain was sequenced in a study of cytomegalovirus exposure and HLA in healthy donors. Both 60 Vbeta primers and 13 Jbeta primers went into the PCR. Assay: immunoSEQ multiplex PCR; the TCRdb copy retains only in-frame clones and omits some. Among around 190,000 clones listed, around 80% were seen once. The CDR3 is made up of 19 amino acids. CDR1 and CDR2 from the germline V gene are SGHNT and YENEEA. J gave up 1 base and V 0 bases, and 11 bases lay outside the gene matches. The rearrangement joins TRBV11-3 to TRBJ1-2, with 10 positions matching TRBD1. The TCR sequence derives from a woman in her twenties or thirties in good health and CMV-seropositive. Source material: PBMCs. The CDR3 loop is CASSLEALGTGDRNYGYTF. CDR3 coding DNA: TGTGCCAGCAGCTTAGAGGCGTTGGGGACAGGGGACCGTAACTATGGCTACACCTTC.